A selection of T cell receptor beta chains follows, all from one sample in a study of blood T cell repertoires in COVID-19. Sequenced by immunoSEQ multiplex PCR; TCRdb stores in-frame clones only, minus some. Here the sample spans about 120,000 clones, approximately 80% being singletons. Material: peripheral blood. Every receptor here comes from a woman at least 80 years old with acute or convalescent COVID-19. Both conserved end residues are part of each CDR3. Fields, in order: V gene, D gene, clone size, J gene, CDR3 protein, CDR3 DNA. D genes are given only for firm matches. Not every row has a clone size; where given, it reads once, few, many or a size class.

>TRBV28|TRBD1|NA|TRBJ1-5
CASSPGQGINQPQHF
TGTGCCAGCAGCCCCGGACAGGGGATAAATCAGCCCCAGCATTTT
>TRBV6-2/TRBV6-3|TRBD2|NA|TRBJ2-5
CASSPISGTETQYF
TGTGCCAGCAGTCCCATTAGCGGGACAGAGACCCAGTACTTC
>TRBV28|NA|few|TRBJ2-7
CASKDSNSYEQYF
TGTGCCAGCAAGGACAGCAACTCCTACGAGCAGTACTTC
>TRBV5-1|TRBD2|NA|TRBJ2-3
CASSLAPTSGIMADTQYF
TGCGCCAGCAGCTTGGCCCCGACTAGCGGGATTATGGCAGATACGCAGTATTTT
>TRBV2|TRBD1|NA|TRBJ2-7
CASSWGQYEQYF
TGTGCCAGCAGTTGGGGACAGTACGAGCAGTACTTC
>TRBV3-1/TRBV3-2|TRBD1|few|TRBJ2-7
CASSPESGQGSHEQYF
TGTGCCAGCAGCCCGGAATCCGGACAGGGTTCCCACGAGCAGTACTTC
>TRBV19|TRBD1|NA|TRBJ1-2
CASSIGQGPGGYTF
TGTGCCAGTAGTATAGGACAGGGCCCAGGGGGCTACACCTTC
>TRBV6-5|NA|few|TRBJ1-1
CASSRGLNEAFF
TGTGCCAGCAGCCGGGGACTCAATGAAGCTTTCTTT
>TRBV7-3|NA|NA|TRBJ2-5
CASSSKGEETQYF
TGTGCCAGCAGCTCAAAGGGGGAGGAGACCCAGTACTTC
>TRBV5-4|TRBD2|once|TRBJ2-1
CASSTSTSGDYNEQFF
TGTGCCAGCAGCACCTCGACTAGCGGAGACTACAATGAGCAGTTCTTC
>TRBV27|NA|NA|TRBJ2-7
CASSLDSRSYEQYF
TGTGCCAGCAGTTTAGATAGTCGCTCCTACGAGCAGTACTTC
>TRBV6-1|TRBD1|NA|TRBJ1-2
CASSEGSTGVNYGYTF
TGTGCCAGCAGTGAAGGATCGACAGGGGTTAACTATGGCTACACCTTC
>TRBV5-4|TRBD1|NA|TRBJ1-2
CASSFRTGTGFGYTF
TGTGCCAGCAGCTTCCGGACAGGTACTGGTTTTGGCTACACCTTC
>TRBV7-2|TRBD1|NA|TRBJ1-6
CASSFGTDNSPLHF
TGTGCCAGCAGCTTCGGGACAGATAATTCACCCCTCCACTTT
>TRBV18|NA|NA|TRBJ1-5
CASSPKRSNQPQHF
TGTGCCAGCTCACCAAAGAGAAGCAATCAGCCCCAGCATTTT
>TRBV5-1|NA|NA|TRBJ2-5
CASRDGASHQETQYF
TGCGCCAGCAGAGATGGTGCCAGTCACCAAGAGACCCAGTACTTC
>TRBV5-1|NA|NA|TRBJ2-7
CASSLEWGTGTGEQYF
TGCGCCAGCAGCTTGGAATGGGGTACAGGGACGGGGGAGCAGTACTTC
>TRBV9|NA|NA|TRBJ2-7
CASSVGPTSSYEQYF
TGTGCCAGCAGCGTAGGCCCAACCAGCTCCTACGAGCAGTACTTC
>TRBV18|TRBD1|NA|TRBJ2-6
CASSPTGAGANVLTF
TGTGCCAGCTCACCGACAGGGGCCGGGGCCAACGTCCTGACTTTC
>TRBV20-1|TRBD1|NA|TRBJ1-2
CSASKPLSGGPNGYTF
TGCAGTGCGAGTAAGCCCCTATCAGGGGGGCCGAATGGCTACACCTTC
>TRBV7-2|NA|NA|TRBJ1-2
CASSFEGVGYTF
TGTGCCAGCAGCTTCGAGGGCGTTGGCTACACCTTC
>TRBV19|NA|NA|TRBJ2-2
CASKRLDLNTGELFF
TGTGCCAGTAAAAGACTGGATTTGAACACCGGGGAGCTGTTTTTT
>TRBV11-2|NA|NA|TRBJ1-6
CASSLDRLPLHF
TGTGCCAGCAGCTTGGACAGATTACCCCTCCACTTT
>TRBV3-1/TRBV3-2|NA|NA|TRBJ2-7
CASSQTGKGEQYF
TGTGCCAGCAGCCAGACAGGAAAAGGGGAGCAGTACTTC
>TRBV29-1|NA|NA|TRBJ2-2
CSVRDTGELFF
TGCAGCGTTCGGGACACCGGGGAGCTGTTTTTT
>TRBV7-6|TRBD2|NA|TRBJ2-1
CASSPLGGSGYNEQFF
TGTGCCAGCAGCCCGCTCGGGGGGAGCGGCTACAATGAGCAGTTCTTC
>TRBV3-1/TRBV3-2|TRBD2|once|TRBJ2-5
CASSSRLAGVSETQYF
TGTGCCAGCAGCTCCCGACTAGCGGGAGTTTCGGAGACCCAGTACTTC
>TRBV7-6|NA|NA|TRBJ2-1
CASSPTRGSYNEQFF
TGTGCCAGCAGCCCTACCAGGGGCTCCTACAATGAGCAGTTCTTC
>TRBV24-1|NA|NA|TRBJ2-1
CATSDYRDGDEQFF
TGTGCCACCAGTGATTACAGGGACGGGGATGAGCAGTTCTTC
>TRBV7-9|TRBD1|few|TRBJ1-1
CASSLWTGETEAFF
TGTGCCAGCAGCCTCTGGACAGGGGAGACTGAAGCTTTCTTT
>TRBV30|NA|few|TRBJ1-6
CAWTGGSLGSPLHF
TGTGCCTGGACCGGAGGGAGTCTCGGATCACCCCTCCACTTT
>TRBV29-1|TRBD2|NA|TRBJ2-3
CSVGIAGPSTDTQYF
TGCAGCGTTGGGATAGCGGGACCGAGCACAGATACGCAGTATTTT
>TRBV5-1|NA|NA|TRBJ1-1
CASTLEGGRTEAFF
TGCGCCAGTACCCTCGAGGGGGGGAGAACTGAAGCTTTCTTT
>TRBV11-2|NA|once|TRBJ1-5
CASSFGYGEVDQPQHF
TGTGCCAGCAGCTTCGGGTACGGCGAAGTCGATCAGCCCCAGCATTTT
>TRBV29-1|NA|NA|TRBJ2-7
CSVAPGGTYEQYF
TGCAGCGTTGCCCCCGGCGGGACCTACGAGCAGTACTTC
>TRBV29-1|NA|NA|TRBJ1-1
CSVVLTGSGTEAFF
TGCAGCGTTGTCTTGACAGGTTCAGGCACTGAAGCTTTCTTT
>TRBV10-3|NA|few|TRBJ1-5
CAISESIRAQGGFQPQHF
TGTGCCATCAGTGAGTCGATAAGAGCGCAGGGTGGTTTCCAGCCCCAGCATTTT
>TRBV15|TRBD1|NA|TRBJ2-1
CATSRDLSWDRDYNEQFF
TGTGCCACCAGCAGAGATCTATCGTGGGACAGAGATTACAATGAGCAGTTCTTC
>TRBV6-6|NA|few|TRBJ2-3
CASSYSAGFSDTQYF
TGTGCCAGCAGTTACTCGGCGGGGTTCTCAGATACGCAGTATTTT
>TRBV19|NA|NA|TRBJ1-6
CASSPQGQPNSPLHF
TGTGCCAGTAGTCCACAAGGACAGCCCAATTCACCCCTCCACTTT
>TRBV7-2|TRBD1|NA|TRBJ1-2
CASSLWDRAYGYTF
TGTGCCAGCAGCCTCTGGGACAGGGCTTATGGCTACACCTTC
>TRBV6-6|TRBD1|NA|TRBJ2-5
CASTNPGQRETQYF
TGTGCCAGCACCAATCCGGGACAGCGAGAGACCCAGTACTTC
>TRBV7-6|NA|few|TRBJ1-1
CASSLAGSMNTEAFF
TGTGCCAGCAGCTTAGCAGGGAGCATGAACACTGAAGCTTTCTTT
>TRBV7-8|TRBD2|NA|TRBJ2-1
CASSNSTSGIGNEQFF
TGTGCCAGCAGCAATTCGACTAGCGGGATAGGTAATGAGCAGTTCTTC
>TRBV7-9|NA|NA|TRBJ1-6
CASRSQGGGYNSPLHF
TGTGCCAGCAGGTCCCAGGGCGGGGGGTATAATTCACCCCTCCACTTT
>TRBV4-2|NA|few|TRBJ1-2
CASSRLGSDYGYTF
TGTGCCAGCAGCCGACTAGGGAGCGACTATGGCTACACCTTC